The 16 T cell receptor beta chains in this list originate from one sample, sequenced in a study of T cell responses to AZD1222 COVID-19 vaccine. This table comes from immunoSEQ multiplex PCR, and its TCRdb copy is limited to in-frame clones, with some not included. Of 120,000 or so clones listed, 85% to 90% are singletons. Sequenced material: peripheral blood, taken on day 0 of MenACWY control vaccination. These receptors all come from an adult in good health.

The V call is TRBV7-4, the J call TRBJ2-1; D gene unclear. Trimming took 5 bases from V and 0 from J, leaving 14 bases between them. Per the germline V gene, CDR1 is SGHVT and CDR2 is SQSDAQ. The CDR3 is 16 residues long. The CDR3 region is CASSVRYQHSYNEQFF. The DNA for the CDR3 is TGTGCCAGCAGCGTAAGGTATCAGCACTCCTACAATGAGCAGTTCTTC.

The chain carries TRBV9 and TRBJ1-1; tentative D call: TRBD1 (5 bases). The germline gives CDR1 SGDLS, CDR2 YYNGEE. The CDR3 loop spans 13 amino acids. Trimming removed 3 bases from V and 5 bases from J, with 11 bases in between. The CDR3 sequence: CASSARVRTEAFF. The CDR3 nucleotides are TGTGCCAGCAGCGCCAGGGTTAGGACTGAAGCTTTCTTT.

The chain has TRBV10-3 and TRBJ2-1; tentative D call: TRBD2 (5 bases). Germline values: CDR1 ENHRY, CDR2 SYGVKD. Trimming cost V 6 bases and J 4 bases, with 16 bases left between them. The length of the CDR3 is 15 residues. CDR3 region: CAIRGLGGNYNEQFF. CDR3 DNA sequence: TGTGCCATCAGAGGTCTCGGAGGAAATTACAATGAGCAGTTCTTC.

This clone was seen only a few times. This chain connects TRBV11-2 to TRBJ2-3, with D tentatively TRBD1 (6 bases). The V gene's germline CDR1 is SGHAT and CDR2 FQNNGV. V was pared by 5 bases and J by 4 bases, with 10 bases between. CDR3 length: 13 amino acids. The chain's CDR3 is CASSLQGPDTQYF. The DNA for the CDR3 is TGTGCCAGCAGCCTACAGGGTCCAGATACGCAGTATTTT.

The chain couples TRBV11-3 to TRBJ2-1; 9 bases line up with TRBD2. V shed 1 base, J shed 7 bases, and the junction held 8 bases outside the gene matches. The CDR3 runs to 16 residues. Per the germline V gene, CDR1 is SGHNT and CDR2 is YENEEA. The CDR3 DNA is TGTGCCAGCAGCTTAGCTCCTAGCGGGATGGGAAATGAGCAGTTCTTC. Protein: CASSLAPSGMGNEQFF.

This clone was counted a single time. The chain couples TRBV12-3 or TRBV12-4 to TRBJ2-3; D uncertain. The CDR3 covers 11 residues. Trimming took 7 bases from V and 8 from J, leaving 10 bases between them. CDR3 nucleotides: TGTGCCAGCACGGACCGCCGTACGCAGTATTTT. As protein: CASTDRRTQYF.

This clone was seen a single time. J is TRBJ2-1 and V is TRBV11-3; 8 bases map to TRBD2. V lost 4 bases to trimming and J lost 6 bases; unmatched junction nucleotides: 11. CDR1 is SGHNT and CDR2 is YENEEA in the germline V gene. This CDR3 is 16 amino acids long. The CDR3: CASSSQGAGVSNEQFF. The CDR3 coding sequence is TGTGCCAGCAGCTCCCAAGGAGCGGGAGTGTCCAATGAGCAGTTCTTC.

A single count supports this clone. This chain uses TRBV9 with TRBJ2-1, with TRBD2 as a possible D gene (5 bases). V lost 5 bases and J 3 bases, leaving 15 bases between the germline ends. The CDR3 spans 15 residues. Per the germline V gene, CDR1 is SGDLS and CDR2 is YYNGEE. CDR3 in DNA: TGTGCCAGCAGTGACCGGGCAGGAGGCTACAATGAGCAGTTCTTC. Its protein product is CASSDRAGGYNEQFF. The entire variable domain, with the rest obtained from reference TRBV9 and TRBJ2-1, is as follows: DSGVTQTPKHLITATGQRVTLRCSPRSGDLSVYWYQQSLDQGLQFLIQYYNGEERAKGNILERFSAQQFPDLHSELNLSSLELGDSALYFCASSDRAGGYNEQFFGPGTRLTVL.

This clone was counted a few times. The J gene is TRBJ1-2, the V gene TRBV3-1 (or the pseudogene TRBV3-2), with D possibly being TRBD1 (5 bases). V was shortened by 4 bases and J by 4 bases, with 10 bases between the two germline ends. Germline V gene sequence: CDR1 LGHDT, CDR2 YNNKEL (reference sequence). This CDR3 spans 13 amino acids. As DNA, the CDR3 is TGTGCCAGCAGCCTGGGGGAGTCCTATGGCTACACCTTC. It specifies CASSLGESYGYTF.

The chain is built from TRBV2 and TRBJ1-3; D is perhaps TRBD1 (6 bases). Looked up from germline, CDR1 is SNHLY and CDR2 is FYNNEI. Between the trimmed V and J ends, which lost 6 bases and 0 bases, there was a span of 12 bases. This CDR3 comprises 15 residues. CDR3 bases: TGTGCCAGCAGCGTCGGGACACCCTCTGGAAACACCATATATTTT. Its protein product is CASSVGTPSGNTIYF.

The J gene is TRBJ1-5, the V gene TRBV6-5, with D unresolved. This CDR3 is 14 amino acids long. Trimming cost V 5 bases and J 2 bases, with 10 bases left between them. Germline V gene sequence: CDR1 MNHEY, CDR2 SVGAGI. The CDR3 spells CASSRIEGNQPQHF. DNA of the CDR3: TGTGCCAGCAGTAGGATAGAAGGCAATCAGCCCCAGCATTTT.

V gene TRBV5-4 combines with J gene TRBJ2-5; possibly TRBD2 for D (6 bases). Germline values: CDR1 SGHNT, CDR2 YYREEE (reference sequence). This CDR3 is built from 14 residues. Trimming took off 0 bases at V and 5 bases at J, with 11 bases between the two ends. CDR3 sequence reads: CASSLDPGRETQYF. CDR3 DNA: TGTGCCAGCAGCTTGGATCCGGGGAGGGAGACCCAGTACTTC.

The gene calls are TRBV7-9 and TRBJ1-2; TRBD1 aligns across 10 bases. Germline-derived CDR1 and CDR2 are SEHNR and FQNEAQ (reference sequence). The J segment lost 0 bases and the V segment lost 2 bases, leaving 12 bases of the junction unmatched. CDR3 length equals 19 residues. The CDR3 nucleotides are TGTGCCAGCAGCTTACCGGGACAGGGGACTCTTATAGCTAACTATGGCTACACCTTC. Residues: CASSLPGQGTLIANYGYTF.

This chain links TRBV7-9 with TRBJ2-2; D is unresolved. Germline V gene sequence: CDR1 SEHNR, CDR2 FQNEAQ (reference sequence). CDR3 size: 14 residues. The V gene lost 6 bases and the J gene lost 1 base, with 9 bases spanning the gap. The CDR3 DNA follows: TGTGCCAGCAGTCCAGGCAAGAACACCGGGGAGCTGTTTTTT. Translated, it gives CASSPGKNTGELFF.

V usage is TRBV6-1 and J usage is TRBJ2-2; D call uncertain. Germline V CDR1 and CDR2: MNHNS, SASEGT. V lost 3 bases to trimming and J lost 6 bases, with 8 bases between them. This CDR3 is 13 amino acids long. CDR3 protein: CASSDLPAGELFF. CDR3 sequence (DNA): TGTGCCAGCAGTGACCTTCCGGCCGGGGAGCTGTTTTTT.

The chain has TRBV2 and TRBJ1-2; 9 nucleotides align to TRBD1. CDR3 length: 12 amino acids. V lost 5 bases, J lost 8 bases, and 3 bases stayed unmatched. The V gene's germline CDR1 is SNHLY and CDR2 FYNNEI. CDR3 DNA sequence: TGTGCCAGCAGTTACAGGGGGCTAGGCTACACCTTC. Amino acid sequence: CASSYRGLGYTF.